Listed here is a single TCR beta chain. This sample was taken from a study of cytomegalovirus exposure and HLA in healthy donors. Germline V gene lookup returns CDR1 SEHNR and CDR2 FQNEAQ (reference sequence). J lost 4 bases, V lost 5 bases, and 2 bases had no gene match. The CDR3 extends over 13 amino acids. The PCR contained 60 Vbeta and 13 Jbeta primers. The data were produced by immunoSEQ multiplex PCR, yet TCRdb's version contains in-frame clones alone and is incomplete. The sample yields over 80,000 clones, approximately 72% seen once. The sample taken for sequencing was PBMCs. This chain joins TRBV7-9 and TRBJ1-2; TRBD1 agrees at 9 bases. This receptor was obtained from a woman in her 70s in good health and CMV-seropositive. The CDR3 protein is CASSPQGAYGYTF. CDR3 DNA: TGTGCCAGCAGCCCACAGGGGGCCTATGGCTACACCTTC.